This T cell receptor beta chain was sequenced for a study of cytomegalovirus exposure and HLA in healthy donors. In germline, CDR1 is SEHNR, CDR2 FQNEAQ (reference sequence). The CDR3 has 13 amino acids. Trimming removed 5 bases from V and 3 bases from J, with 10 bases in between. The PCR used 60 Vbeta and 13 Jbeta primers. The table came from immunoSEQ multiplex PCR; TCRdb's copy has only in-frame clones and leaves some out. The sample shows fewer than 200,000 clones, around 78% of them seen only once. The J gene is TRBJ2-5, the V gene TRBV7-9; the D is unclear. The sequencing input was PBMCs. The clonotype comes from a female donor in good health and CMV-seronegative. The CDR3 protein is CASSRHLEETQYF. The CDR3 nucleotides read TGTGCCAGCAGCCGTCACTTGGAAGAGACCCAGTACTTC.